This record looks at one T cell receptor (beta chain) sequence and its context. With the read ending 3 residues before the CDR3 end, the germline J gene is used to fill in that end. The CDR3 length is 12 residues. Germline assignment: CDR1 GTSNPN and CDR2 SVGIG (reference sequence). This sample is drawn from a study of T cells in women clearing cervical HPV infection. Some clones are missing from TCRdb's copy, which holds only in-frame ones; the method was immunoSEQ multiplex PCR. Its table records 31,000 or so clones. This sequence originates from a woman between 18 and 70 years old with a cervical HPV16 infection that either progressed to CIN3+ or cleared (not recorded which). The genes are TRBV30 and TRBJ2-3, with unresolved D. Sequenced input: blood buffy coat. The CDR3 bases that were read are TGTGCCTGGAGTGTACTTAAGGGCACG. Translating it yields CAWSVLKGT. In full, the CDR3 is CAWSVLKGTQYF.